This TCR beta chain was found in a study of shared clonotypes between healthy human individuals. Study details: There were three CD4 naive, three CD4 memory, two CD8 naive and one CD8 memory plates per donor. Study-level points and caveats: The represented genetic and exposure-history diversity was limited by the small number of donors.

Germline V lookup: CDR1 SGHTA, CDR2 FQGTGA. Trimming took 6 bases from V and 5 from J; bases not matched to a gene: 9. This CDR3 region has 15 residues. To note about this clone: No antigen is known for it.

Replicate PCRs from sorted subsets contained around 200 ng DNA, which is around 30,000 T cell genomes. Data came from immunoSEQ multiplex PCR; TCRdb stores just in-frame clones and leaves some out. This table holds approximately 1.1 million clones, around 82% found once. V is TRBV7-3 and J is TRBJ2-3; 9 bases fit TRBD1. This sequence was found in a man aged 18 to 30 in good health. Some clones in this sample may be carry-over from other donors' samples. What was sequenced was memory CD4+ T cells from PBMCs. Stated subset: CD45RA-negative fraction. The CDR3 DNA follows: TGTGCCAGCAGTCCGGGACAGGGTTGGGGAGATACGCAGTATTTT. Translating it yields CASSPGQGWGDTQYF.